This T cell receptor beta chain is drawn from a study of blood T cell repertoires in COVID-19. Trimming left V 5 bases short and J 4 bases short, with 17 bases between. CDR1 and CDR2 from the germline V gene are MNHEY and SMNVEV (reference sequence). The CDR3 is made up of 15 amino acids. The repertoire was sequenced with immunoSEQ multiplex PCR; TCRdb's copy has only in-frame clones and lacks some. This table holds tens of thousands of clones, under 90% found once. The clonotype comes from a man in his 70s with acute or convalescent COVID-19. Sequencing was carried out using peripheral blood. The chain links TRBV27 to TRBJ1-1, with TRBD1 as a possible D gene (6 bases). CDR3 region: CASSPWEGGFTEAFF. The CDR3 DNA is TGTGCCAGCAGTCCCTGGGAGGGGGGTTTCACTGAAGCTTTCTTT.